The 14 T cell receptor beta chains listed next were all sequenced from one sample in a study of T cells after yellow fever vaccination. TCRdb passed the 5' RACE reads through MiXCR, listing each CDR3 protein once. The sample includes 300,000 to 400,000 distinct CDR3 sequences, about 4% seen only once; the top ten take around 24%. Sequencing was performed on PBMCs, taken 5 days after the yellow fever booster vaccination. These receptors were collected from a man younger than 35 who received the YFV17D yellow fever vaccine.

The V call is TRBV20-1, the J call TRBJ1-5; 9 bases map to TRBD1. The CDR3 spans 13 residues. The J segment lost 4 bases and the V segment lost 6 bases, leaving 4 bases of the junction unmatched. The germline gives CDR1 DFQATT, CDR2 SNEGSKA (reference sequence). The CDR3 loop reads CSAAGTGNQPQHF. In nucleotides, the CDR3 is TGCAGTGCGGCAGGGACAGGGAATCAGCCCCAGCATTTT.

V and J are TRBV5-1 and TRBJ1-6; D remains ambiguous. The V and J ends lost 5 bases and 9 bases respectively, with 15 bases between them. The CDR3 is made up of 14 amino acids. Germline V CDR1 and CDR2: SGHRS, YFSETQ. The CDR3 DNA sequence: TGCGCCAGCAGTGAAGACCCTCCTCTTTCACCCCTCCACTTT. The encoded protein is CASSEDPPLSPLHF.

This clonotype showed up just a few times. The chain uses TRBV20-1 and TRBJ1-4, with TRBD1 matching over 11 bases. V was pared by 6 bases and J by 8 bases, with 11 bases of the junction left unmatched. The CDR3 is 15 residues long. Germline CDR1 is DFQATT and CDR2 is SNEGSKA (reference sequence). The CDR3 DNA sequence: TGCAGTGCCCCAAACCCCGGGACAGGGGGAGAAAAACTGTTTTTT. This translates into CSAPNPGTGGEKLFF.

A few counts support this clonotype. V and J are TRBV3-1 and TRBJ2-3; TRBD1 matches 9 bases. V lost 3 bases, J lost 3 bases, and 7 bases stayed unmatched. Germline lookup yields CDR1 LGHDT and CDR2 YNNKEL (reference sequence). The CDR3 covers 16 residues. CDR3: CASSQGLDRGTDTQYF. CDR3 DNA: TGTGCCAGCAGCCAGGGCCTGGACAGGGGAACAGATACGCAGTATTTT.

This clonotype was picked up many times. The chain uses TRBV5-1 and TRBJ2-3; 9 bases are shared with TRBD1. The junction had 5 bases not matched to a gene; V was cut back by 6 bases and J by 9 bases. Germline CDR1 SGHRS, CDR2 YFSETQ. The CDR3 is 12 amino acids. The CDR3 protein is CASNPGQGTQYF. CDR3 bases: TGCGCCAGCAACCCGGGACAGGGCACGCAGTATTTT.

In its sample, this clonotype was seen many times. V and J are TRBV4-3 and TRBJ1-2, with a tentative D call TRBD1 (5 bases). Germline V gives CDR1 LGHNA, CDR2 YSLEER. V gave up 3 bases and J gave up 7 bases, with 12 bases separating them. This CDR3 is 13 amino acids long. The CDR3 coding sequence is TGCGCCAGCAGCCATGGGGGTGGGGTTGGCTACACCTTC. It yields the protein CASSHGGGVGYTF.

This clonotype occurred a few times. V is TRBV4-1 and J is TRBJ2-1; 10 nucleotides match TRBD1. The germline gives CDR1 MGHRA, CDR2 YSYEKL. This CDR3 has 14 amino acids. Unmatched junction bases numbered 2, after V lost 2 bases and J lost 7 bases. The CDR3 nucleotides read TGCGCCAGCAGCCAATGGACAGGGGGAAATGAGCAGTTCTTC. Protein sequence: CASSQWTGGNEQFF.

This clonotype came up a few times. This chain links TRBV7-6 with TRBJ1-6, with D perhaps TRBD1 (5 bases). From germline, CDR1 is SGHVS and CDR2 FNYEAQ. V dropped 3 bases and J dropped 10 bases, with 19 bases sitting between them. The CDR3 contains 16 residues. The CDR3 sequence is CASSLMGQGGKSPLHF. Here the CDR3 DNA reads TGTGCCAGCAGCTTGATGGGGCAGGGTGGGAAATCACCCCTCCACTTT.

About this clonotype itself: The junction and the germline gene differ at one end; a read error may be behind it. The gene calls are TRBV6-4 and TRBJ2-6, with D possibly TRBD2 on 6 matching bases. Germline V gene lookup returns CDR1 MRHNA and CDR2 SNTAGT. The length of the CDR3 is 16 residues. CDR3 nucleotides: TGTGCCTGCAGTGACGTGGGGGGATCTGGGGCCAACGTCCTGACTTTC. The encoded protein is CACSDVGGSGANVLTF.

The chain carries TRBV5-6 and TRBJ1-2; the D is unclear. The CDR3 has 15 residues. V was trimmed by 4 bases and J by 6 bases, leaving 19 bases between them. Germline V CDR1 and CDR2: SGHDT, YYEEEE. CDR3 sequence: CASSRPRGGVDGYTF. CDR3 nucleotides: TGTGCCAGCAGCCGACCGCGGGGAGGCGTAGATGGCTACACCTTC.

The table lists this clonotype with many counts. CDR3 nucleotide sequence: TGCGCCAGCAGCAACACAGGGGCCAACTCTGGAAACACCATATATTTT. Amino acid sequence: CASSNTGANSGNTIYF. The rearrangement uses TRBV5-1 and TRBJ1-3; 7 positions match TRBD1. Germline V gene lookup returns CDR1 SGHRS and CDR2 YFSETQ. The CDR3 has 16 residues. J was trimmed by 0 bases and V by 4 bases; bases with no gene match: 7.

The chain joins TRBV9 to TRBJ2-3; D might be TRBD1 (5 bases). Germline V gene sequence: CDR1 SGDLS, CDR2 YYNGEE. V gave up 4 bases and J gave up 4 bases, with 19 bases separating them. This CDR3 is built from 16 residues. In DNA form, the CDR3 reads TGTGCCAGCAGCCCTCGTCAGGGTGATTCGTCAGATACGCAGTATTTT. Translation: CASSPRQGDSSDTQYF.

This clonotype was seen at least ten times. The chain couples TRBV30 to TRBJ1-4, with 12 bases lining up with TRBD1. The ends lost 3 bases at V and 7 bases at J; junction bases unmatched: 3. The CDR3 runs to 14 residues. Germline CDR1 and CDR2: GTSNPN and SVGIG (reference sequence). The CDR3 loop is CAWSGTGGREKLFF. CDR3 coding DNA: TGTGCCTGGAGCGGGACAGGGGGCCGTGAAAAACTGTTTTTT.

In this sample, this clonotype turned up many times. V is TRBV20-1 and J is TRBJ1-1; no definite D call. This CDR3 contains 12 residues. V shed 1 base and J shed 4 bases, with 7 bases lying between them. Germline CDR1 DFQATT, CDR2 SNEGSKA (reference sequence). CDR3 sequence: CSARVLSTEAFF. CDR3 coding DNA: TGCAGTGCTAGAGTCCTGAGCACTGAAGCTTTCTTT.